This T cell receptor beta chain was identified during a study of T cell responses to AZD1222 COVID-19 vaccine. This clone was counted once. Its specificity is unknown. Findings and limits, study-wide: Repertoire collection took place solely once the T cell response had peaked.

V lost 2 bases, J lost 5 bases, and 10 bases lay in between. The CDR3 is 13 residues long. From germline, CDR1 is KGHSH and CDR2 LQKENI. The repertoire was sequenced with immunoSEQ multiplex PCR; TCRdb's copy has only in-frame clones and lacks some. The sample contains 12,000 to 15,000 clones, around 80% of which appear only once. The sample consisted of peripheral blood, taken 28 days after the second AZD1222 dose. This receptor was identified in an adult who received the AZD1222 COVID-19 vaccine. V and J are TRBV18 and TRBJ2-7; D is undetermined. For the CDR3, the DNA is TGTGCCAGCTCACCAGACGGCCTCCACGAGCAGTACTTC. Translation gives CASSPDGLHEQYF.